These T cell receptor beta chains were read from a single sample in a study of Ad26.COV2.S vaccination and SARS-CoV-2 variants. The assay was immunoSEQ multiplex PCR, and TCRdb's table has in-frame clones only and misses some. Here the sample spans about 370,000 clones, about nine tenths being singletons. The starting material was peripheral blood, obtained in a trial of Ad26.COV2.S vaccine versus placebo. The receptors were sampled from a person aged 18 to 59 who received the Ad26.COV2.S COVID-19 vaccine or a placebo. Both conserved end residues are part of each CDR3. The D gene is left open where the match is weak. Clone size is shown for a subset of rows, as once, few, many or a class of expanded clone.

cdr3_aa cdr3_nt d_call j_call clone_size v_call
CSVEAGQGTLTGGLFF TGCAGCGTTGAAGCGGGACAGGGGACACTGACGGGGGGACTGTTTTTT TRBD1 TRBJ1-4 . TRBV29-1
CASRRRGTNTGELFF TGTGCCAGTCGTCGCAGGGGGACGAACACCGGGGAGCTGTTTTTT TRBD1 TRBJ2-2 . TRBV19
CASSRGTGGATNEKLFF TGTGCCAGCAGCAGAGGGACAGGGGGAGCAACTAATGAAAAACTGTTTTTT TRBD1 TRBJ1-4 once TRBV9
CASHERVGTPDEQYF TGTGCCAGCCATGAAAGGGTCGGGACACCAGACGAGCAGTACTTC . TRBJ2-7 few TRBV6-5
CASSFAGIGELFF TGTGCCAGCAGCTTCGCTGGAATCGGGGAGCTGTTTTTT . TRBJ2-2 . TRBV11-2
CASSHYSGNTEAFF TGCGCCAGCAGCCATTACTCTGGGAACACTGAAGCTTTCTTT . TRBJ1-1 . TRBV4-3
CASSLTGSDTQYF TGTGCCAGCAGCCTAACAGGGTCAGATACGCAGTATTTT . TRBJ2-3 . TRBV5-4
CASSEAVYGYTF TGTGCCAGCAGTGAGGCAGTCTATGGCTACACCTTC . TRBJ1-2 . TRBV25-1
CAWSETSRGVHGGYTF TGTGCCTGGAGTGAGACCAGTAGGGGGGTCCATGGGGGCTACACCTTC . TRBJ1-2 . TRBV30
CAISAPGQGYSYEQYF TGTGCCATCAGTGCCCCGGGACAGGGGTACTCCTACGAGCAGTACTTC TRBD1 TRBJ2-7 . TRBV10-3
CATSDQGSF TGTGCCACCAGTGATCAGGGGTCCTTC . TRBJ2-7 . TRBV24-1
CASSLSAVRRDGYTF TGTGCCAGCAGCTTGTCGGCCGTAAGGAGAGATGGCTACACCTTC . TRBJ1-2 . TRBV5-6
CAWSALSHEQYF TGTGCCTGGAGCGCATTGAGCCACGAGCAGTACTTC . TRBJ2-7 . TRBV30
CASSYLGNTEAFF TGTGCCAGCAGTTACTTGGGGAACACTGAAGCTTTCTTT . TRBJ1-1 . TRBV6-5
CASSSDGSSGNTIYF TGTGCCAGCAGTTCGGACGGCAGCTCTGGAAACACCATATATTTT . TRBJ1-3 . TRBV6-5
CASSLDPGQGPGELFF TGTGCCAGCAGCTTGGACCCGGGACAGGGTCCCGGGGAGCTGTTTTTT TRBD1 TRBJ2-2 . TRBV5-6
CASSWEGGKAFF TGCGCCAGCAGCTGGGAAGGGGGGAAAGCTTTCTTT . TRBJ1-1 . TRBV5-1
CASSFMKGWYNEQFF TGTGCCAGCAGCTTCATGAAGGGATGGTACAATGAGCAGTTCTTC . TRBJ2-1 . TRBV11-3
CASIKRGASYEQYF TGTGCCAGCATCAAAAGGGGCGCTTCCTACGAGCAGTACTTC . TRBJ2-7 . TRBV28
CSGKTGSGTQYF TGCAGCGGCAAGACAGGTTCGGGGACCCAGTACTTC . TRBJ2-5 . TRBV29-1
CASSPPTGRSAGSDEQYF TGTGCCAGCAGTCCACCGACAGGGCGGAGTGCAGGTAGTGACGAGCAGTACTTC TRBD1 TRBJ2-7 . TRBV28
CASSSAEGGSYEQYF TGTGCCAGCAGTTCTGCCGAGGGGGGATCCTACGAGCAGTACTTC . TRBJ2-7 . TRBV28
CASSLAQGETQYF TGCGCCAGCAGCTTGGCTCAGGGCGAGACCCAGTACTTC . TRBJ2-5 once TRBV5-1
CATSSERVMGAFF TGTGCCACCAGCAGTGAAAGGGTAATGGGTGCTTTCTTT . TRBJ1-1 . TRBV15
CASSHLDSQETQYF TGTGCCAGCAGCCATTTGGACAGCCAAGAGACCCAGTACTTC . TRBJ2-5 . TRBV5-4
CASKFGSWDYGYTF TGTGCCTCGAAATTTGGGAGTTGGGACTATGGCTACACCTTC . TRBJ1-2 . TRBV24-1